One sample yielded the 13 T cell receptor beta chains listed below, sequenced in a study of identical twins. A single record per CDR3 protein comes from TCRdb applying MiXCR to the 5' RACE reads. The sample contains approximately 210,000 distinct CDR3 sequences, approximately 15% of which appear only once. Separately, the same data were catalogued under a study of T cells expressing NK-cell markers.

The sample consisted of CD8+ T cells sorted from blood. The receptors were gathered from a woman aged 18-30 years in good health.

V and J are TRBV12-3 or TRBV12-4 and TRBJ2-5, with 10 bases aligning to TRBD2. Trimming at V came to 1 base and at J to 5 bases, leaving 4 bases not matched to a gene. The CDR3 contains 15 residues. CDR3 region: CASSLEREGVETQYF. The CDR3 bases are TGTGCCAGCAGTTTAGAGCGGGAGGGCGTGGAGACCCAGTACTTC.

The V gene is TRBV7-9, the J gene TRBJ2-7; D remains ambiguous. Trimming pared 5 bases from V and 2 bases from J, leaving 13 bases between. The CDR3 extends over 14 amino acids. Germline CDR1 reads SEHNR; CDR2 reads FQNEAQ (reference sequence). In DNA form, the CDR3 reads TGTGCCAGCAGCGGGCAGTGGGCAACCTACGAGCAGTACTTC. Its translation is CASSGQWATYEQYF.

The table lists this clonotype with a few counts. For the CDR3, the DNA is TGTGCCTCAAGGGGCCCTCATGGCGATGAGCAGTTCTTC. Protein: CASRGPHGDEQFF. The rearrangement links TRBV9 to TRBJ2-1, with D maybe TRBD1 (5 bases). The germline gives CDR1 SGDLS, CDR2 YYNGEE. The CDR3 is made up of 13 amino acids. Trimming took off 10 bases at V and 8 bases at J, with 19 bases between the two ends.

The chain carries TRBV7-9 and TRBJ2-1; no firm D call. Germline V lookup: CDR1 SEHNR, CDR2 FQNEAQ (reference sequence). V shed 6 bases and J shed 2 bases, with 14 bases lying between them. The CDR3 extends over 15 amino acids. CDR3 residues: CASSPAPATYNEQFF. The CDR3 DNA is TGTGCCAGCAGTCCAGCCCCAGCGACCTACAATGAGCAGTTCTTC.

The sample holds a few counts of this clonotype. The chain carries TRBV9 and TRBJ2-1; possibly TRBD1 or TRBD2 for D (5 bases each). With 2 bases removed from V and 1 base from J, the gap between germline ends came to 10 bases. The CDR3 runs 15 residues. CDR1 and CDR2 from the germline V gene are SGDLS and YYNGEE. Written as DNA, the CDR3 is TGTGCCAGCAGCGTGGGGGTGGGGTCCTACAATGAGCAGTTCTTC. This encodes CASSVGVGSYNEQFF.

CDR3 sequence reads: CASSSLARRYEQYF. The CDR3, as DNA: TGTGCCAGCAGCTCCCTAGCACGAAGGTACGAGCAGTACTTC. V is TRBV5-4 and J is TRBJ2-7, with D perhaps TRBD2 (5 bases). The CDR3 is made up of 14 amino acids. Deletions cut 3 bases from V and 4 bases from J, with 14 bases between. Germline CDR1 reads SGHNT; CDR2 reads YYREEE (reference sequence). The entire variable domain, with the rest obtained from reference TRBV5-4 and TRBJ2-7, is as follows: ETGVTQSPTHLIKTRGQQVTLRCSSQSGHNTVSWYQQALGQGPQFIFQYYREEENGRGNFPPRFSGLQFPNYSSELNVNALELDDSALYLCASSSLARRYEQYFGPGTRLTVT.

The chain combines TRBV6-5 with TRBJ2-7; 9 nucleotides agree with TRBD2. CDR3 length: 16 residues. Germline CDR1 reads MNHEY; CDR2 reads SVGAGI. Trimming took 3 bases from V and 12 from J; bases not matched to a gene: 18. In DNA form, the CDR3 reads TGTGCCAGCAGTTATACGGTAGCGGGAGTTGGAGGGATTTTGTACTTC. Its protein product is CASSYTVAGVGGILYF.

The genes are TRBV19 and TRBJ2-7, with 7 positions matching TRBD2. The ends lost 7 bases at V and 4 bases at J; junction bases unmatched: 7. Germline assignment: CDR1 LNHDA and CDR2 SQIVND (reference sequence). This CDR3 contains 13 residues. CDR3 nucleotides: TGTGCCAGTAAAGCTAGCGGAATGTACGAGCAGTACTTC. Amino acid sequence: CASKASGMYEQYF. Drawing the rest from reference TRBV19 and TRBJ2-7, the complete variable domain is DGGITQSPKYLFRKEGQNVTLSCEQNLNHDAMYWYRQDPGQGLRLIYYSQIVNDFQKGDIAEGYSVSREKKESFPLTVTSAQKNPTAFYLCASKASGMYEQYFGPGTRLTVT.

The table lists this clonotype with a few counts. V gene TRBV7-9 combines with J gene TRBJ2-1, with D uncertain. The CDR3 totals 16 residues. Germline values: CDR1 SEHNR, CDR2 FQNEAQ (reference sequence). The germline V and J ends were trimmed by 5 bases and 6 bases, with 20 bases remaining between them. CDR3 amino acids: CASSHASYLPPNEQFF. CDR3 DNA sequence: TGTGCCAGCAGCCACGCCTCTTACCTCCCCCCCAATGAGCAGTTCTTC.

The genes are TRBV3-1 and TRBJ1-4; 7 nucleotides line up with TRBD1. The CDR3 length is 13 residues. Germline CDR1 is LGHDT and CDR2 is YNNKEL (reference sequence). J lost 5 bases, V lost 4 bases, and 1 base had no gene match. This chain's CDR3 is CASSLGQNEKLFF. The CDR3 nucleotides are TGTGCCAGCAGCCTGGGACAGAATGAAAAACTGTTTTTT.

The chain employs TRBV12-3 or TRBV12-4 and TRBJ1-5; D remains unclear. V was cut by 4 bases and J by 3 bases, with 7 bases left in between. This CDR3 region has 13 residues. The CDR3 DNA reads as TGTGCCAGCAGTTCCGGTGACAATCAGCCCCAGCATTTT. Its protein is CASSSGDNQPQHF.

This clonotype showed up just a few times. The V and J genes are TRBV7-8 and TRBJ2-3; no clear D gene. Germline V CDR1 and CDR2: SGHVS, FQNEAQ. Trimming took 2 bases from V and 0 from J, leaving 12 bases between them. CDR3 size: 16 residues. The CDR3: CASSLFPDLSTDTQYF. In nucleotides, the CDR3 is TGTGCCAGCAGCTTATTTCCGGATCTGAGCACAGATACGCAGTATTTT.

The chain combines TRBV12-3 or TRBV12-4 with TRBJ1-2, with D unresolved. The CDR3 sequence is 14 residues long. The V end lost 1 base, the J end lost 8 bases, and 14 bases lay between the germline ends. This CDR3 is CASSLGRHPRGYTF. The CDR3 bases are TGTGCCAGCAGTTTAGGGCGGCACCCCAGAGGCTACACCTTC.